This TCR beta chain was found in a study of patients and donors after allogeneic stem cell transplantation. Each CDR3 protein is one row after TCRdb ran MiXCR on the RT-PCR reads. The repertoire holds about 40,000 distinct CDR3 sequences, with more than 30% as singletons. The CDR3 spans 14 residues. The germline V and J ends were trimmed by 4 bases and 0 bases, with 9 bases remaining between them. Germline CDR1 is MNHEY and CDR2 is SVGAGI. The specimen was blood, either unsorted or a sorted T cell fraction (not recorded which). This chain joins TRBV6-5 and TRBJ1-1, with D unclear. The source is a human donor who was either an allogeneic HSCT recipient or a stem cell or donor lymphocyte infusion donor (not recorded which). It is not recorded whose cells these are; they may come from a transplant donor. Written as DNA, the CDR3 is TGTGCCAGCAGTTCCCCAGGTATGAACACTGAAGCTTTCTTT. Protein product: CASSSPGMNTEAFF.